This passage covers 32 T cell receptor beta chains from one sample sequenced in a study of TIL therapy for anti-PD-1-resistant metastatic lung cancer. The immunoSEQ assay was v3. Sequencing was performed with immunoSEQ multiplex PCR; in TCRdb, only in-frame clones are kept and a portion is missing. Counted here are about 5,100 clones, around three fifths occurring once; the ten biggest clones make up roughly 9.4%. The sample's time point: pre-treatment sample, taken before nivolumab and TIL therapy. Tumor tissue came from excised metastases, mostly pleural nodules or supraclavicular lymph nodes. Source: tumor tissue, taken at baseline. These receptors all come from a man aged 70-80 years with non-small cell lung cancer.

This clone appeared a few times. The J gene is TRBJ2-1, the V gene TRBV20-1; 10 bases map to TRBD2. V gave up 6 bases and J gave up 10 bases; unmatched junction bases: 3. Per the germline V gene, CDR1 is DFQATT and CDR2 is SNEGSKA (reference sequence). CDR3 length: 11 amino acids. DNA for the CDR3: TGCAGTGCCCAGACTAGCGGGGAGCAGTTCTTC. Translation: CSAQTSGEQFF.

The CDR3 region is CASSQAPPGLAGDRQFF. CDR3 DNA: TGCGCCAGCAGCCAAGCACCCCCGGGACTAGCGGGAGACCGTCAGTTCTTC. The V and J genes are TRBV4-3 and TRBJ2-1, with TRBD2 identical over 14 bases. This CDR3 spans 17 amino acids. Trimming removed 1 base from V and 13 bases from J; junction bases left unmatched: 12. In germline, CDR1 is LGHNA, CDR2 YSLEER.

A few counts support this clone. The chain carries TRBV28 and TRBJ1-2; the match to TRBD1 covers 8 bases. After removal of 6 bases from V and 4 bases from J, the junction contained 10 bases not matched to a gene. Germline CDR1 MDHEN, CDR2 SYDVKM. CDR3 length equals 15 residues. Here the CDR3 reads CASRPPGQVSYGYTF. The CDR3 DNA is TGTGCCAGCAGGCCTCCGGGACAGGTCTCCTATGGCTACACCTTC.

This chain uses TRBV11-2 with TRBJ2-7; no firm D call. Trimming cost V 0 bases and J 9 bases, with 9 bases left between them. CDR1 and CDR2 (germline): SGHAT, FQNNGV. The length of the CDR3 is 12 residues. The CDR3 nucleotides are TGTGCCAGCAGCTTAGATTCCGTAACGCAGTACTTC. Protein product: CASSLDSVTQYF.

The chain links TRBV4-1 to TRBJ2-2; the D gene is possibly TRBD2 (6 bases). CDR1 MGHRA and CDR2 YSYEKL come from the germline V gene. V gave up 0 bases and J gave up 5 bases, with 10 bases separating them. The CDR3 spans 15 residues. CDR3 nucleotides: TGCGCCAGCAGCCAAGATAGGAGGGAAACCGGGGAGCTGTTTTTT. Encoded protein: CASSQDRRETGELFF.

This rearrangement joins TRBV18 to TRBJ2-7; D is perhaps TRBD2 (7 bases). Germline CDR1 and CDR2: KGHSH and LQKENI. The CDR3 length is 11 residues. The CDR3 loop reads CAVGGDYEQYF. In DNA form, the CDR3 reads TGTGCTGTAGGGGGGGACTACGAGCAGTACTTC.

The J gene is TRBJ2-3, the V gene TRBV9; 9 bases are shared with TRBD2. Germline CDR1 reads SGDLS; CDR2 reads YYNGEE. The CDR3 contains 14 residues. The ends lost 7 bases at V and 0 bases at J; junction bases unmatched: 3. CDR3 coding DNA: TGTGCCAGCGGACTAGCGTCTAGCACAGATACGCAGTATTTT. Protein: CASGLASSTDTQYF. Full variable domain (rest looked up from reference TRBV9 and TRBJ2-3): DSGVTQTPKHLITATGQRVTLRCSPRSGDLSVYWYQQSLDQGLQFLIQYYNGEERAKGNILERFSAQQFPDLHSELNLSSLELGDSALYFCASGLASSTDTQYFGPGTRLTVL.

The V and J genes are TRBV27 and TRBJ2-5; unclear D gene. This CDR3 comprises 13 residues. V was trimmed by 4 bases and J by 4 bases, leaving 10 bases between them. The V gene's germline CDR1 is MNHEY and CDR2 SMNVEV (reference sequence). Written as DNA, the CDR3 is TGTGCCAGCAGTTCCTCACGTGGAGAGACCCAGTACTTC. This codes for CASSSSRGETQYF.

The V and J genes are TRBV6-5 and TRBJ2-1, with 7 positions matching TRBD2. The CDR3 has 16 residues. Trimming at V came to 0 bases and at J to 4 bases, leaving 6 bases not matched to a gene. In germline, CDR1 is MNHEY, CDR2 SVGAGI. Here the CDR3 DNA reads TGTGCCAGCAGTTACTCGAGCGGGGTAGGATACAATGAGCAGTTCTTC. It is translated as CASSYSSGVGYNEQFF.

The V and J genes are TRBV4-2 and TRBJ1-2; possible D gene TRBD1, 5 bases. V was pared by 2 bases and J by 8 bases, with 15 bases between. Germline CDR1 reads LGHNA; CDR2 reads YNFKEQ. The CDR3 totals 14 residues. In DNA form, the CDR3 reads TGTGCCAGCAGCCAAATTCCACAGGAGACGGGCTACACCTTC. This sequence encodes CASSQIPQETGYTF.

The V call is TRBV5-4, the J call TRBJ2-5, with a tentative D call TRBD2 (5 bases). CDR1 and CDR2 (germline): SGHNT, YYREEE (reference sequence). The V end lost 4 bases, the J end lost 1 base, and 14 bases lay between the germline ends. The CDR3 sequence is 15 residues long. The CDR3 is CASSSLSDGQETQYF. DNA for the CDR3: TGTGCCAGCAGCAGCCTTAGCGACGGCCAAGAGACCCAGTACTTC.

The chain has TRBV5-4 and TRBJ1-4, with D possibly matching TRBD1 (5 bases). This CDR3 comprises 15 residues. CDR1 and CDR2 from the germline V gene are SGHNT and YYREEE (reference sequence). V was trimmed by 0 bases and J by 7 bases, leaving 13 bases between them. CDR3 region: CASSLGTSSGEKLFF. CDR3 in DNA: TGTGCCAGCAGCTTGGGGACATCTTCGGGTGAAAAACTGTTTTTT. Based on the CDR3 plus reference TRBV5-4 and TRBJ1-4, the full variable domain is ETGVTQSPTHLIKTRGQQVTLRCSSQSGHNTVSWYQQALGQGPQFIFQYYREEENGRGNFPPRFSGLQFPNYSSELNVNALELDDSALYLCASSLGTSSGEKLFFGSGTQLSVL.

The chain employs TRBV6-5 and TRBJ2-7; TRBD1 aligns across 7 bases. This CDR3 comprises 14 residues. V was clipped by 7 bases and J by 3 bases; unmatched bases: 9. CDR1 and CDR2 (germline): MNHEY, SVGAGI. The CDR3 loop is CASIRTTGDYEQYF. Here the CDR3 DNA reads TGTGCCAGCATTCGGACCACAGGGGACTACGAGCAGTACTTC.

This chain connects TRBV7-3 to TRBJ2-5; TRBD2 might be the D (6 bases). Germline V lookup: CDR1 SGHTA, CDR2 FQGTGA. CDR3 length: 15 residues. Trimming took 1 base from V and 4 from J, leaving 13 bases between them. CDR3 protein: CASSLSPSAGETQYF. CDR3 DNA: TGTGCCAGCAGCTTAAGTCCTAGCGCCGGAGAGACCCAGTACTTC.

This chain uses TRBV5-4 with TRBJ2-3; 7 bases are shared with TRBD2. The CDR3 spans 17 residues. CDR1 and CDR2 from the germline V gene are SGHNT and YYREEE (reference sequence). Trimming took 2 bases from V and 2 from J; bases not matched to a gene: 11. In DNA form, the CDR3 reads TGTGCCAGCAGCTTAGGGCTAGCGGTTTCCTACACAGATACGCAGTATTTT. This sequence encodes CASSLGLAVSYTDTQYF.

This chain joins TRBV5-8 and TRBJ1-1; TRBD1 matches 7 bases. CDR3 length: 15 amino acids. Germline CDR1 and CDR2: SGHTS and YDEGEE. Trimming removed 0 bases from V and 9 bases from J; junction bases left unmatched: 11. CDR3 amino acids: CASSLDRRGTVQAFF. CDR3 in DNA: TGTGCCAGCAGCTTGGACCGCAGGGGGACTGTGCAAGCTTTCTTT.

This clone has a single count. V is TRBV27 and J is TRBJ2-3, with a tentative D call TRBD2 (6 bases). Germline values: CDR1 MNHEY, CDR2 SMNVEV (reference sequence). The CDR3 runs 20 residues. V was trimmed by 2 bases and J by 3 bases, leaving 27 bases between them. The CDR3 DNA sequence: TGTGCCAGCAGTTTACGGGTCCTACCGGGAGCCACTGTGACTACAGATACGCAGTATTTT. Translating gives CASSLRVLPGATVTTDTQYF.

This clone has only a few counts. The V gene is TRBV7-8, the J gene TRBJ2-7; 8 positions agree with TRBD2. Germline V gene sequence: CDR1 SGHVS, CDR2 FQNEAQ. V shed 5 bases and J 5 bases; nucleotides not matched to a gene: 11. This CDR3 is 15 amino acids long. The chain's CDR3 is CASSPTQREYDEQYF. CDR3 bases: TGTGCCAGCAGCCCCACCCAGCGGGAGTATGACGAGCAGTACTTC.

The genes are TRBV7-3 and TRBJ2-5; unclear D gene. CDR1 SGHTA and CDR2 FQGTGA come from the germline V gene. Trimming pared 5 bases from V and 5 bases from J, leaving 12 bases between. CDR3 length: 13 amino acids. The CDR3 DNA is TGTGCCAGCAGCCTATATCGAAGTGAGACCCAGTACTTC. It translates to CASSLYRSETQYF.

This chain uses TRBV25-1 with TRBJ2-5; 12 bases agree with TRBD2. The V and J ends lost 8 bases and 5 bases, in that order; junction bases with no gene match: 9. Germline loops: CDR1 MGHDK, CDR2 SYGVNS. The CDR3 has 15 amino acids. This chain's CDR3 is CASGASGRASETQYF. The CDR3 DNA sequence: TGTGCCAGCGGCGCTAGCGGGAGGGCCTCGGAGACCCAGTACTTC.

This clone was counted a few times. This chain uses TRBV28 with TRBJ2-7; TRBD1 aligns across 9 bases. Germline values: CDR1 MDHEN, CDR2 SYDVKM. J was trimmed by 4 bases and V by 4 bases; bases with no gene match: 2. This CDR3 is built from 13 residues. CDR3 protein: CASSWDRAYEQYF. CDR3 in DNA: TGTGCCAGCAGTTGGGACAGGGCTTACGAGCAGTACTTC.

The table lists this clone with a few counts. The genes are TRBV4-3 and TRBJ2-7, with a tentative D call TRBD2 (6 bases). CDR3 length equals 15 residues. V lost 1 base and J 6 bases, leaving 16 bases between the germline ends. Germline CDR1 is LGHNA and CDR2 is YSLEER. CDR3 amino acids: CASSQVNGGGIEQYF. CDR3 in DNA: TGCGCCAGCAGCCAAGTCAATGGTGGCGGGATCGAGCAGTACTTC.

The CDR3 loop is CASSRTVTNTEAFF. CDR3 DNA: TGTGCCAGCAGCCGGACAGTCACGAACACTGAAGCTTTCTTT. V and J are TRBV28 and TRBJ1-1; tentative D call: TRBD1 (6 bases). Trimming stripped 6 bases from V and 1 base from J, with 12 bases between. This CDR3 contains 14 residues. The germline V gene has CDR1 MDHEN and CDR2 SYDVKM.

The V gene is TRBV5-6, the J gene TRBJ1-2, with D possibly TRBD1 on 5 matching bases. Trimming removed 5 bases at V and 2 bases at J, with 16 bases between. This CDR3 has 15 amino acids. Per the germline V gene, CDR1 is SGHDT and CDR2 is YYEEEE. CDR3: CASSRRSGPNYGYTF. In nucleotides, the CDR3 is TGTGCCAGCAGTAGGAGGTCAGGGCCCAACTATGGCTACACCTTC.

The chain uses TRBV4-2 and TRBJ2-5; D is tentatively TRBD1 or TRBD2 (6 bases each). Germline CDR1 is LGHNA and CDR2 is YNFKEQ. Trimming shortened V by 0 bases and J by 2 bases, and 13 bases separated the two germline ends. The CDR3 runs 16 residues. CDR3 DNA: TGTGCCAGCAGCCAAGATGCCGGGGGCCCACAAGAGACCCAGTACTTC. It translates to CASSQDAGGPQETQYF.

The chain couples TRBV14 to TRBJ2-2, with 9 bases fitting TRBD2. Trimming took 2 bases from V and 2 from J; bases not matched to a gene: 6. This CDR3 is 17 amino acids long. Germline V gene sequence: CDR1 SGHDN, CDR2 FVKESK. The CDR3 loop reads CASSQRLGTSNTGELFF. CDR3 coding DNA: TGTGCCAGCAGCCAACGACTCGGGACTAGCAACACCGGGGAGCTGTTTTTT.

A single count supports this clone. The chain has TRBV27 and TRBJ1-1; TRBD1 matches at 8 bases. The CDR3 runs to 15 residues. With 2 bases clipped from V and 1 base from J, the junction kept 3 bases outside the gene matches. CDR1 and CDR2 from the germline V gene are MNHEY and SMNVEV (reference sequence). CDR3 bases: TGTGCCAGCAGTTTAGCGGGACAGGCGAACACTGAAGCTTTCTTT. Translated, it gives CASSLAGQANTEAFF.

This chain joins TRBV6-6 and TRBJ1-3; no definite D call. Germline V gene sequence: CDR1 MNHNY, CDR2 SVGAGI (reference sequence). The CDR3 sequence is 14 residues long. Trimming cost V 6 bases and J 2 bases, with 11 bases left between them. In DNA form, the CDR3 reads TGTGCCAGCAGCTCCACTAGAACTGGAAACACCATATATTTT. The encoded protein is CASSSTRTGNTIYF.

As regards this clone: The same CDR3 is also encoded by other DNA sequences in this sample. The chain couples TRBV6-4 to TRBJ2-6; D not certain. This CDR3 has 14 amino acids. V gave up 4 bases and J gave up 0 bases, with 4 bases separating them. Germline CDR1 reads MRHNA; CDR2 reads SNTAGT. For the CDR3, the DNA is TGTGCCAGCAGTGCGGACTCTGGGGCCAACGTCCTGACTTTC. Protein: CASSADSGANVLTF.

The rearrangement uses TRBV5-1 and TRBJ1-1; possible D gene TRBD1, 5 bases. Per germline, CDR1 SGHRS and CDR2 YFSETQ. The CDR3 is made up of 18 amino acids. V was shortened by 0 bases and J by 1 base, with 19 bases between the two germline ends. The CDR3 loop is CASSLGQMKGEGNTEAFF. For the CDR3, the DNA is TGCGCCAGCAGCTTGGGACAGATGAAGGGAGAAGGGAACACTGAAGCTTTCTTT. Supplemented by reference TRBV5-1 and TRBJ1-1, the full variable domain reads KAGVTQTPRYLIKTRGQQVTLSCSPISGHRSVSWYQQTPGQGLQFLFEYFSETQRNKGNFPGRFSGRQFSNSRSEMNVSTLELGDSALYLCASSLGQMKGEGNTEAFFGQGTRLTVV.

The chain combines TRBV14 with TRBJ2-1; no firm D call. Germline V CDR1 and CDR2: SGHDN, FVKESK. V gave up 4 bases and J gave up 0 bases, with 13 bases separating them. The CDR3 consists of 16 residues. CDR3 sequence reads: CASSLLRYPSYNEQFF. The DNA of the CDR3 is TGTGCCAGCAGCCTCCTACGATACCCCTCCTACAATGAGCAGTTCTTC. The whole variable domain, remainder taken from reference TRBV14 and TRBJ2-1, is EAGVTQFPSHSVIEKGQTVTLRCDPISGHDNLYWYRRVMGKEIKFLLHFVKESKQDESGMPNNRFLAERTGGTYSTLKVQPAELEDSGVYFCASSLLRYPSYNEQFFGPGTRLTVL.

The J gene is TRBJ1-5, the V gene TRBV6-1; possible D gene TRBD1, 5 bases. CDR1 and CDR2 (germline): MNHNS, SASEGT. Deletions cut 3 bases from V and 4 bases from J, with 13 bases between. The length of the CDR3 is 15 residues. CDR3 sequence reads: CASSDRRGSNQPQHF. The CDR3 DNA follows: TGTGCCAGCAGTGACCGCCGGGGGTCTAATCAGCCCCAGCATTTT.